The 20 T cell receptor beta chains reported below all come from one sample, sequenced in a study of blood T cells in healthy people across ages. Next came a second PCR, run for roughly 6 to 11 cycles, which used a sample-barcoded 5' primer along with a J-beta primer mix. TCRdb re-analysed the 5' RACE reads in MiXCR, keeping a single row per CDR3 protein. The table lists 1.4 million or so distinct CDR3 sequences, about 45% of them singletons. Sequencing input: blood. The receptors were sampled from a woman under 30 in good health.

This clonotype was counted only a few times. This chain links TRBV9 with TRBJ1-3; a possible D gene is TRBD1 (5 bases). The germline gives CDR1 SGDLS, CDR2 YYNGEE. This CDR3 region has 15 residues. Deletions cut 3 bases from V and 0 bases from J, with 10 bases between. DNA of the CDR3: TGTGCCAGCAGCGCCTCGGGGACCTCTGGAAACACCATATATTTT. This codes for CASSASGTSGNTIYF.

This chain uses TRBV7-2 with TRBJ1-1; no firm D call. CDR1 and CDR2 (germline): SGHTA, FQGNSA. This CDR3 is 11 amino acids long. Trimming shortened V by 5 bases and J by 6 bases, and 7 bases separated the two germline ends. CDR3 coding DNA: TGTGCCAGCAGCCATGGGGCTGAAGCTTTCTTT. Encoded protein: CASSHGAEAFF.

The chain is built from TRBV12-3 or TRBV12-4 and TRBJ2-3; D possibly corresponds to TRBD2 (5 bases). V was cut by 6 bases and J by 4 bases, with 8 bases left in between. There are 12 residues in the CDR3. For the CDR3, the DNA is TGTGCCAGCAGACGGACTGCAGATACGCAGTATTTT. Protein: CASRRTADTQYF.

This chain uses TRBV28 with TRBJ2-3, with TRBD2 matching 9 bases. Germline assignment: CDR1 MDHEN and CDR2 SYDVKM. This CDR3 is 17 amino acids long. V lost 4 bases, J lost 2 bases, and 10 bases stayed unmatched. CDR3 nucleotide sequence: TGTGCCAGCAGTTCCAGAGTAGCGGGAGAGTTCACAGATACGCAGTATTTT. It is translated as CASSSRVAGEFTDTQYF. The whole variable domain, remainder taken from reference TRBV28 and TRBJ2-3, is DVKVTQSSRYLVKRTGEKVFLECVQDMDHENMFWYRQDPGLGLRLIYFSYDVKMKEKGDIPEGYSVSREKKERFSLILESASTNQTSMYLCASSSRVAGEFTDTQYFGPGTRLTVL.

This clonotype was seen only a few times. V gene TRBV30 combines with J gene TRBJ2-3; TRBD2 aligns across 8 bases. CDR3 length: 15 residues. The germline CDR1 and CDR2 sequences are GTSNPN and SVGIG (reference sequence). V was clipped by 3 bases and J by 6 bases; unmatched bases: 11. Here the CDR3 reads CAWSNPGLAGDTQYF. DNA for the CDR3: TGTGCCTGGAGCAATCCAGGACTAGCTGGGGATACGCAGTATTTT.

This clonotype has at least ten counts. The chain employs TRBV7-2 and TRBJ2-5; D is ambiguous. V was clipped by 4 bases and J by 5 bases, with 8 bases between them. Germline-derived CDR1 and CDR2 are SGHTA and FQGNSA. The CDR3 spans 12 residues. The DNA for the CDR3 is TGTGCCAGCAGCTGGGCGATTGAGACCCAGTACTTC. Its translation: CASSWAIETQYF.

About this clonotype: One end of the junction varies from germline; a read error may be responsible. The chain is built from TRBV7-9 and TRBJ2-3, with unresolved D. The CDR3 is made up of 16 amino acids. Germline CDR1 SEHNR, CDR2 FQNEAQ (reference sequence). CDR3 in DNA: TGTGCCAGCGGCTTAGTTATCAGCCCACTCACAGATACGCAGTATTTT. As protein: CASGLVISPLTDTQYF.

The chain links TRBV5-1 to TRBJ2-5; 9 nucleotides agree with TRBD1. The assigned J gene may be wrong: the sequence end matches TRBJ2-7 better. This CDR3 region has 16 residues. Germline V gene sequence: CDR1 SGHRS, CDR2 YFSETQ. CDR3 DNA sequence: TGCGCCAGCAGCTTGGCCACCGGGACAGGGACTTCCGAGCAGTACTTC. Its translation: CASSLATGTGTSEQYF.

A few counts support this clonotype. This rearrangement joins TRBV6-6 to TRBJ1-6; 11 nucleotides line up with TRBD1. The CDR3 contains 16 residues. Germline trimming cut 6 bases from V and 10 bases from J; bases unmatched to any gene: 11. The germline gives CDR1 MNHNY, CDR2 SVGAGI (reference sequence). The CDR3 DNA is TGTGCCAGCAGGGACAGGGGGCGGCTAGCTGAATCACCCCTCCACTTT. It yields the protein CASRDRGRLAESPLHF.

The V call is TRBV20-1, the J call TRBJ2-4; no clear D gene. The J call may be faulty, since TRBJ2-7 better matches the DNA end. CDR3 length equals 13 residues. CDR1 DFQATT and CDR2 SNEGSKA come from the germline V gene (reference sequence). For the CDR3, the DNA is TGCAGTGCTAGATGGGCCGACACCTACGAGCAGTACTTC. This codes for CSARWADTYEQYF.

The genes are TRBV9 and TRBJ2-1; the match to TRBD2 covers 11 bases. Germline V gives CDR1 SGDLS, CDR2 YYNGEE. With 4 bases clipped from V and 4 bases from J, the junction kept 7 bases outside the gene matches. CDR3 length equals 16 residues. This chain's CDR3 is CASSPWASGGYNEQFF. The CDR3 coding sequence is TGTGCCAGCAGCCCTTGGGCTAGCGGGGGGTACAATGAGCAGTTCTTC.

This chain connects TRBV6-5 to TRBJ1-6, with D possibly matching TRBD1 (5 bases). Germline loops: CDR1 MNHEY, CDR2 SVGAGI. Trimming shortened V by 8 bases and J by 3 bases, and 11 bases separated the two germline ends. The CDR3 runs 14 residues. The CDR3: CASGTTDYNSPLHF. As DNA, the CDR3 is TGTGCCAGCGGGACGACCGACTATAATTCACCCCTCCACTTT.

Comments on this clonotype: One junction end does not reproduce the germline sequence, and a read error may be involved. The chain combines TRBV7-9 with TRBJ1-6, with 10 bases that match TRBD1. CDR1 is SEHNR, CDR2 FQNEAQ, per germline (reference sequence). The CDR3 has 16 residues. This CDR3 is CTSRTGTGVKNSPLHF. The CDR3 DNA reads TGTACCAGCAGAACCGGGACAGGGGTAAAAAATTCACCCCTCCACTTT.

DNA for the CDR3: TGCAGTGCTAGCGGGCTAGAGGGCTACACCTTC. This gives the protein CSASGLEGYTF. J is TRBJ1-2 and V is TRBV20-1, with unresolved D. Germline V gene lookup returns CDR1 DFQATT and CDR2 SNEGSKA (reference sequence). The V end lost 3 bases, the J end lost 8 bases, and 10 bases lay between the germline ends. CDR3 length: 11 residues.

This clonotype was recorded a few times. The chain recombines TRBV10-3 with TRBJ2-1, with D hard to call. The CDR3 contains 11 residues. Trimming pared 5 bases from V and 6 bases from J, leaving 5 bases between. Per the germline V gene, CDR1 is ENHRY and CDR2 is SYGVKD. CDR3 sequence reads: CAISLGNEQFF. CDR3 nucleotides: TGTGCCATCAGTCTCGGCAATGAGCAGTTCTTC.

In its sample, this clonotype was seen a few times. CDR3 bases: TGTGCCAGCAGCTTAGACGGACACCTTAACTATGGCTACACCTTC. It translates to CASSLDGHLNYGYTF. This sequence joins TRBV7-2 and TRBJ1-2; weak D call: TRBD1 (5 bases). CDR1 SGHTA and CDR2 FQGNSA come from the germline V gene. This CDR3 spans 15 amino acids. V was pared by 1 base and J by 1 base, with 10 bases between.

The rearrangement joins TRBV10-3 to TRBJ1-1; the D is unclear. Germline CDR1 and CDR2: ENHRY and SYGVKD. The germline V and J ends were trimmed by 8 bases and 0 bases, with 10 bases remaining between them. The CDR3 covers 13 residues. The DNA of the CDR3 is TGTGCCATCTTAGAACACCTGAACACTGAAGCTTTCTTT. As protein: CAILEHLNTEAFF.

The chain employs TRBV5-1 and TRBJ1-1; D is undetermined. Trimming removed 0 bases at V and 4 bases at J, with 4 bases between. The CDR3 runs to 12 residues. Germline CDR1 SGHRS, CDR2 YFSETQ. The chain's CDR3 is CASSLDPTEAFF. CDR3 DNA: TGCGCCAGCAGCTTGGACCCCACTGAAGCTTTCTTT. Filled out from reference TRBV5-1 and TRBJ1-1, the complete variable domain reads KAGVTQTPRYLIKTRGQQVTLSCSPISGHRSVSWYQQTPGQGLQFLFEYFSETQRNKGNFPGRFSGRQFSNSRSEMNVSTLELGDSALYLCASSLDPTEAFFGQGTRLTVV.

This clonotype was detected once. One end of the junction varies from germline; a read error may be responsible. The V gene is TRBV7-3, the J gene TRBJ2-1, with D perhaps TRBD2 (5 bases). TRBJ2-7 explains the end of the DNA better; the J call may be wrong. Germline V gene data show CDR1 as SGHTA and CDR2 as FQGTGA. CDR3 length: 15 amino acids. The CDR3: CAGSLMTGTYNEQYF. CDR3 coding DNA: TGTGCCGGCAGCTTAATGACGGGAACCTACAATGAGCAGTACTTC.

This clonotype was detected once. This chain connects TRBV7-9 to TRBJ1-2; D is perhaps TRBD1 (6 bases). V was shortened by 2 bases and J by 8 bases, with 18 bases between the two germline ends. Germline V gene lookup returns CDR1 SEHNR and CDR2 FQNEAQ (reference sequence). The CDR3 contains 15 residues. CDR3 in DNA: TGTGCCAGCAGCTTATTGCCTAATGGGGGCTGGGGCTACACCTTC. This encodes CASSLLPNGGWGYTF.